What follows are 25 T cell receptor beta chains derived from one specimen sequenced in a study of molecular identifiers for immune sequencing clone quantification. A single record per CDR3 protein comes from TCRdb applying MiXCR to the PCR reads. The table includes about 630,000 distinct CDR3 sequences, about 25% detected once. The sequenced material came from naive CD8+ T cells from blood, with Jurkat cell RNA spiked in. As to subset: FACS-sorted CD8+CD4-CCR7+CD45RA+ naive T cells. The receptors stem from a human donor in good health. Some libraries in this study had Jurkat cell RNA spiked in.

The genes are TRBV5-6 and TRBJ2-5, with D perhaps assigned TRBD1 or TRBD2 (5 bases each). CDR3 length equals 13 residues. Germline V gene sequence: CDR1 SGHDT, CDR2 YYEEEE. V dropped 6 bases and J dropped 3 bases, with 12 bases sitting between them. The CDR3 here is CASTGREKETQYF. The CDR3 DNA sequence: TGTGCCAGCACTGGCAGGGAGAAAGAGACCCAGTACTTC.

This clonotype was found many times. This chain links TRBV7-9 with TRBJ1-2, with a possible D match to TRBD1 (6 bases). Germline V lookup: CDR1 SEHNR, CDR2 FQNEAQ (reference sequence). The V end lost 1 base, the J end lost 10 bases, and 16 bases lay between the germline ends. CDR3 length: 14 amino acids. This CDR3 is CASSLGYRVQDYTF. The DNA for the CDR3 is TGTGCCAGCAGCTTAGGCTACAGGGTCCAAGACTACACCTTC.

This clonotype occurred a few times. Germline is not matched at one junction end, which may reflect a read error. V is TRBV29-1 and J is TRBJ1-1; the D is unclear. The CDR3 is 12 amino acids. Germline lookup yields CDR1 SQVTM and CDR2 ANQGSEA. Here the CDR3 DNA reads TGCAGCGTTGACTGGCAGAACGCTGAAGCTTTCTTT. The encoded protein is CSVDWQNAEAFF.

This clonotype was counted ten times or more. This chain links TRBV5-4 with TRBJ2-5, with 10 bases matching TRBD1. J gave up 2 bases and V 3 bases, and 4 bases lay outside the gene matches. The CDR3 consists of 15 residues. Germline-derived CDR1 and CDR2 are SGHNT and YYREEE (reference sequence). The CDR3 DNA reads TGTGCCAGCAGCTCAAAGGGACAGGGGCAAGAGACCCAGTACTTC. It encodes CASSSKGQGQETQYF.

This rearrangement joins TRBV28 to TRBJ2-1, with a weak D call TRBD1 (5 bases). CDR3 length: 11 residues. Trimming stripped 7 bases from V and 9 bases from J, with 10 bases between. Germline V gives CDR1 MDHEN, CDR2 SYDVKM. The CDR3, as DNA: TGTGCCAGCACTTGGGGCACTGAGCAGTTCTTC. Translated, it gives CASTWGTEQFF.

Concerning this clonotype itself: One junction end disagrees with the germline gene, perhaps due to a read error. J is TRBJ1-2 and V is TRBV2; D call uncertain. Per the germline V gene, CDR1 is SNHLY and CDR2 is FYNNEI. The CDR3 contains 16 residues. The DNA for the CDR3 is TGTGCCAGCAGTGAGTCTCTACAAAGAAGGATGCGAGGCTACCCCTTC. Translating gives CASSESLQRRMRGYPF.

The J gene is TRBJ2-7, the V gene TRBV6-2 or TRBV6-3; no reliable D call. The CDR3 contains 14 residues. Germline assignment: CDR1 MNHEY and CDR2 SVGEGT. V gave up 0 bases and J gave up 3 bases, with 9 bases separating them. CDR3 DNA: TGTGCCAGCAGTTACTCGGTAGGATACTACGAGCAGTACTTC. This codes for CASSYSVGYYEQYF.

This chain connects TRBV7-3 to TRBJ2-5, with 9 bases matching TRBD1. The germline V gene encodes CDR1 SGHTA and CDR2 FQGTGA. V lost 4 bases and J lost 5; bases outside the gene matches: 11. The CDR3 extends over 16 amino acids. CDR3 sequence (DNA): TGTGCCAGCAGCTCCGACCGGGACAGGGTTCGGGAGACCCAGTACTTC. This codes for CASSSDRDRVRETQYF.

The chain joins TRBV12-3 or TRBV12-4 to TRBJ2-5; possible D gene TRBD2, 6 bases. The CDR3 has 16 amino acids. V lost 6 bases and J 2 bases, leaving 19 bases between the germline ends. The CDR3 nucleotides read TGTGCCAGCAGCTCTCCGGGACTCCCTGGACAAGAGACCCAGTACTTC. Translated: CASSSPGLPGQETQYF.

With respect to this clonotype: This may stem from a read error, because a much larger clone lies one nucleotide away. V gene TRBV29-1 combines with J gene TRBJ2-7, with unresolved D. From germline, CDR1 is SQVTM and CDR2 ANQGSEA. This CDR3 spans 15 amino acids. Trimming took off 0 bases at V and 2 bases at J, with 14 bases between the two ends. This CDR3 reads CSVEDSGPETYEQYF. CDR3 sequence (DNA): TGCAGCGTTGAAGATAGTGGGCCAGAGACCTACGAGCAGTACTTC.

Worth noting for this clonotype: A much larger clone sits a single nucleotide away, making a read error possible. The J gene is TRBJ2-6, the V gene TRBV3-1; possible D gene TRBD1, 5 bases. From germline, CDR1 is LGHDT and CDR2 YNNKEL (reference sequence). The CDR3 covers 16 residues. The CDR3 loop reads CASSQDVFSGANALTF. The CDR3 DNA follows: TGTGCCAGCAGCCAAGATGTATTCTCTGGGGCCAACGCCCTGACTTTC.

This clonotype came up a few times. The chain links TRBV20-1 to TRBJ2-7; D tentatively fits TRBD1 or TRBD2 (5 bases each). Germline CDR1 and CDR2: DFQATT and SNEGSKA (reference sequence). The CDR3 has 14 residues. Trimming left V 6 bases short and J 6 bases short, with 21 bases between. The CDR3 spells CSALFPLPGGEQYF. The CDR3 nucleotides are TGCAGTGCCTTATTTCCCCTACCTGGGGGCGAGCAGTACTTC.

This clonotype was detected many times. The rearrangement uses TRBV29-1 and TRBJ2-2, with unresolved D. The germline V gene encodes CDR1 SQVTM and CDR2 ANQGSEA. V was cut by 4 bases and J by 0 bases, with 9 bases left in between. The CDR3 spans 14 residues. The DNA for the CDR3 is TGCAGCGTTGTCTCAGAGCCGAACACCGGGGAGCTGTTTTTT. Amino acids: CSVVSEPNTGELFF.

The chain recombines TRBV11-2 with TRBJ2-7; D is tentatively TRBD1 or TRBD2 (5 bases each). Trimming took off 3 bases at V and 0 bases at J, with 12 bases between the two ends. CDR1 is SGHAT and CDR2 is FQNNGV in the germline V gene. There are 15 residues in the CDR3. The CDR3 nucleotides are TGTGCCAGCAGCTTGCCCGGGACGGACTCCTACGAGCAGTACTTC. Amino acid sequence: CASSLPGTDSYEQYF.

This clonotype was detected a few times. The gene calls are TRBV7-9 and TRBJ2-5; tentative D call: TRBD1 (5 bases). The germline V gene encodes CDR1 SEHNR and CDR2 FQNEAQ (reference sequence). This CDR3 spans 14 amino acids. Trimming stripped 1 base from V and 5 bases from J, with 11 bases between. CDR3: CASSLDRMVETQYF. CDR3 coding DNA: TGTGCCAGCAGCTTAGACAGGATGGTTGAGACCCAGTACTTC. The complete variable domain, with remaining parts taken from reference TRBV7-9 and TRBJ2-5, reads DTGVSQNPRHKITKRGQNVTFRCDPISEHNRLYWYRQTLGQGPEFLTYFQNEAQLEKSRLLSDRFSAERPKGSFSTLEIQRTEQGDSAMYLCASSLDRMVETQYFGPGTRLLVL.

This clonotype was detected many times. This may stem from a read error, because a much larger clone lies one nucleotide away. This sequence joins TRBV7-9 and TRBJ1-1, with 7 bases identical to TRBD1. CDR3 length: 14 residues. After removal of 4 bases from V and 0 bases from J, the junction contained 2 bases not matched to a gene. Germline CDR1 and CDR2: SEHNR and FQNEAQ (reference sequence). CDR3 loop: CASSSGQMNTEAFF. The CDR3 DNA reads as TGTGCCAGCAGCTCGGGACAGATGAACACTGAAGCTTTCTTT.

A note on this clonotype: Germline is not matched at one junction end, which may reflect a read error. This chain uses TRBV5-6 with TRBJ2-7; D gene uncertain. This CDR3 is built from 12 residues. From germline, CDR1 is SGHDT and CDR2 YYEEEE. The CDR3 region has the DNA TGCGCCAGCAGCGATAGTCGCTACGAGCAGTACTTC. Translating gives CASSDSRYEQYF.

This chain connects TRBV7-9 to TRBJ2-2; D is ambiguous. The CDR3 runs 15 residues. V lost 3 bases and J 1 base, leaving 9 bases between the germline ends. Germline V gene sequence: CDR1 SEHNR, CDR2 FQNEAQ (reference sequence). The CDR3 loop reads CASSLVYRNTGELFF. For the CDR3, the DNA is TGTGCCAGCAGCTTGGTGTATCGGAACACCGGGGAGCTGTTTTTT.

Turning to this clonotype: The junction differs from germline at one of its ends, possibly a read error. The chain joins TRBV27 to TRBJ2-5; the D gene is possibly TRBD2 (5 bases). Germline lookup yields CDR1 MNHEY and CDR2 SMNVEV (reference sequence). CDR3 length: 17 amino acids. CDR3 amino acids: CASRPVSVTGIQEPQYF. The CDR3 nucleotides are TGTGCCAGCCGTCCCGTTTCGGTCACCGGGATCCAAGAGCCCCAGTACTTC.

J is TRBJ2-2 and V is TRBV7-9; 9 bases agree with TRBD1. Germline V gene sequence: CDR1 SEHNR, CDR2 FQNEAQ (reference sequence). The CDR3 extends over 16 amino acids. With V trimmed by 4 bases and J by 6 bases, 9 bases remained unmatched. The CDR3 here is CASSSSTGGESGELFF. The CDR3 nucleotides are TGTGCCAGCAGCTCCTCTACAGGGGGCGAATCCGGGGAGCTGTTTTTT.

V usage is TRBV21-1 and J usage is TRBJ2-7; the DNA was not used to check the table's D call, TRBD1. TRBV21-1 is given as a pseudogene. This CDR3 comprises 13 residues. CDR3 sequence: CASSRAPGREQYF. CDR3 nucleotides: TGTGCCAGCAGCAGAGCTCCAGGGCGGGAGCAGTACTTC.

Only a few counts were recorded for this clonotype. V usage is TRBV7-3 and J usage is TRBJ2-1; TRBD2 is a possible D gene (5 bases). Trimming took off 5 bases at V and 0 bases at J, with 11 bases between the two ends. The CDR3 has 15 amino acids. Germline V gene sequence: CDR1 SGHTA, CDR2 FQGTGA. The CDR3 region has the DNA TGTGCCAGCAGCCCTATGGGGAGCTCCTACAATGAGCAGTTCTTC. It codes for CASSPMGSSYNEQFF.

This clonotype was recorded once. This may come from a read error, since a much larger clone is one base off. The V gene is TRBV5-5, the J gene TRBJ1-3; no clear D. This CDR3 is built from 14 residues. Germline CDR1 is SGHKS and CDR2 is YYEKEE (reference sequence). The CDR3 region has the DNA TGTGCCAGCAGCTTGGCAGTGACTGGAAGCACCATATATTTT. This translates into CASSLAVTGSTIYF. Supplemented by reference TRBV5-5 and TRBJ1-3, the full variable domain reads DAGVTQSPTHLIKTRGQQVTLRCSPISGHKSVSWYQQVLGQGPQFIFQYYEKEERGRGNFPDRFSARQFPNYSSELNVNALLLGDSALYLCASSLAVTGSTIYFGEGSWLTVV.

This chain links TRBV23-1 with TRBJ2-7; D unresolved. TRBV23-1 is an ORF, and what it does is uncertain. This CDR3 has 10 amino acids. CDR3 sequence (DNA): TGCGCTCACCGCAGAGGCGAGCAGTACTTC. Translation: CAHRRGEQYF.

This clonotype was counted at least ten times. The rearrangement links TRBV12-3 or TRBV12-4 to TRBJ1-5; D gene uncertain. V was pared by 5 bases and J by 5 bases, with 13 bases between. The CDR3 has 14 amino acids. The CDR3: CASSPLGGDQPQHF. Written as DNA, the CDR3 is TGTGCCAGCAGTCCGCTAGGAGGCGATCAGCCCCAGCATTTT.